One TCR beta chain is described in this entry. The sample comes from a study of blood T cell repertoires in COVID-19. About the research overall: T cells, B-cell-depleted T cells, or PBMCs provided the cDNA or gDNA that served as material.

Assay used: immunoSEQ multiplex PCR; TCRdb lists only in-frame clones, some missing. Among 270,000 or so clones listed, roughly 84% were seen once. The CDR3 length is 16 residues. Deletions cut 3 bases from V and 3 bases from J, with 15 bases between. In germline, CDR1 is MDHEN, CDR2 SYDVKM. The chain recombines TRBV28 with TRBJ1-5; D remains unclear. Material for sequencing was PBMCs or T cells enriched from blood (not recorded which). This TCR came from a man aged 50 or older who had recovered from COVID-19. The CDR3 loop reads CASSFTLTGHNQPQHF. CDR3 sequence (DNA): TGTGCCAGCAGTTTTACCCTAACTGGGCACAATCAGCCCCAGCATTTT.